Below, one T cell receptor beta chain is given with its context. The table came from immunoSEQ multiplex PCR; TCRdb's copy has only in-frame clones and leaves some out. The sample lists some 54,000 clones, under 85% occurring once. These data are taken from a study of OX40 agonist ivuxolimab in advanced cancers. The TCR sequence derives from an adult with an advanced solid tumor such as melanoma, head and neck, liver or kidney cancer. The sequences come from CD4+ or CD8+ T cells sorted from blood, collected in a trial of the OX40 agonist ivuxolimab.

The CDR3 spells CASSQGLGVITDTQYF. For the CDR3, the DNA is TGTGCCAGCAGCCAAGGACTGGGGGTCATCACAGATACGCAGTATTTT. The gene calls are TRBV14 and TRBJ2-3; D may correspond to TRBD1 or TRBD2 (5 bases each). The CDR3 has 16 amino acids. Trimming took off 1 base at V and 2 bases at J, with 13 bases between the two ends. CDR1 SGHDN and CDR2 FVKESK come from the germline V gene.